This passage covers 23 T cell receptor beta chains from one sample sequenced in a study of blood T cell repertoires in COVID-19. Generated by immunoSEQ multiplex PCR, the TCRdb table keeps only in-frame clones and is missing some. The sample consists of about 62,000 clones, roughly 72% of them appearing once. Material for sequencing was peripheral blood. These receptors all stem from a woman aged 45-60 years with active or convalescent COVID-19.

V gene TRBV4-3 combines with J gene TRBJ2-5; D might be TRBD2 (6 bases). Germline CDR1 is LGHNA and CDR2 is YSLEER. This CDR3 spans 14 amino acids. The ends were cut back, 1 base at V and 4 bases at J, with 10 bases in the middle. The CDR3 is CASSQGLGRETQYF. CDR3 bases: TGCGCCAGCAGCCAAGGCCTCGGGAGAGAGACCCAGTACTTC.

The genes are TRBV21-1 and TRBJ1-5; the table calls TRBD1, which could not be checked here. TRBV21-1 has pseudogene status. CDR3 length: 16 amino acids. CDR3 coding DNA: TGTGCCAGCAGCCCTACCGGGACACAGAGCAATCAGCCCCAGCATTTT. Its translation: CASSPTGTQSNQPQHF.

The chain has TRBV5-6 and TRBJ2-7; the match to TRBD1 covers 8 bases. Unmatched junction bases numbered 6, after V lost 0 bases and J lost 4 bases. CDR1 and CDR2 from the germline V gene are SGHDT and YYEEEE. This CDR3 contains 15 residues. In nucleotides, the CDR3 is TGTGCCAGCAGCTTGGGACAGGGGCTCCCTTACGAGCAGTACTTC. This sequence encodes CASSLGQGLPYEQYF.

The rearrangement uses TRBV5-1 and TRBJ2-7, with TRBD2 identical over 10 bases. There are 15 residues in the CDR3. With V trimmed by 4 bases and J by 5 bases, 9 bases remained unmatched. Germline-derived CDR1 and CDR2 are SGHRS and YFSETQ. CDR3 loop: CASSPLTSGLHEQYF. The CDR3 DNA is TGCGCCAGCAGCCCGCTGACTAGCGGGTTGCACGAGCAGTACTTC.

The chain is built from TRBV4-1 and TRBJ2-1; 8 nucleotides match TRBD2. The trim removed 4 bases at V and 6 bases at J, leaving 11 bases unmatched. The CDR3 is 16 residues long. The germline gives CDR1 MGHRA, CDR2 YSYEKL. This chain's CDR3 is CASSPSGLAGANEQFF. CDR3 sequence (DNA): TGCGCCAGCAGCCCTTCCGGACTAGCAGGGGCCAATGAGCAGTTCTTC.

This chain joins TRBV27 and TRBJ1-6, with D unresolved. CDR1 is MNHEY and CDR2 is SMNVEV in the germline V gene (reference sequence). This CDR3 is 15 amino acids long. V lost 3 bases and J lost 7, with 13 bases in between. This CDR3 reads CASSLERVGNSPLHF. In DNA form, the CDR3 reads TGTGCCAGCAGTTTGGAGAGGGTGGGGAATTCACCCCTCCACTTT.

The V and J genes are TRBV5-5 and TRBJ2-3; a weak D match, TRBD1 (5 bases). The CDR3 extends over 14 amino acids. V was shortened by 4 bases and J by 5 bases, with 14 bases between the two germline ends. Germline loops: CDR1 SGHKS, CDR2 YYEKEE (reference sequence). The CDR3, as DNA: TGTGCCAGCAGCGAGACAGTTGTTATAGATACGCAGTATTTT. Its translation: CASSETVVIDTQYF.

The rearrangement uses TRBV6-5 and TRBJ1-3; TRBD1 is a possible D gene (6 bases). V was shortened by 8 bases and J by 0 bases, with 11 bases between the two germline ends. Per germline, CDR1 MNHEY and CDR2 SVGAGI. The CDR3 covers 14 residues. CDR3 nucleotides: TGTGCCAGCCCGTCGGACAGCTCTGGAAACACCATATATTTT. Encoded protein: CASPSDSSGNTIYF.

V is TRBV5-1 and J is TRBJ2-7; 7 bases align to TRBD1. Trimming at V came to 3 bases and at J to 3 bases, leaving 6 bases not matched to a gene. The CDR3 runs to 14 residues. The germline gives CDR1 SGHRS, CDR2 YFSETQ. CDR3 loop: CASSSDRIRYEQYF. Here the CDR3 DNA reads TGCGCCAGCAGCTCGGACAGGATACGCTACGAGCAGTACTTC.

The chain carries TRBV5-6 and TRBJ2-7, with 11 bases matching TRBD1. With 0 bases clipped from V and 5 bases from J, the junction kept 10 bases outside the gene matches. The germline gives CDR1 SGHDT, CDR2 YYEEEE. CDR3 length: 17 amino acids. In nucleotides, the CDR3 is TGTGCCAGCAGCTTGGGTGATCGGGACAGGGGGGTTAACGAGCAGTACTTC. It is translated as CASSLGDRDRGVNEQYF.

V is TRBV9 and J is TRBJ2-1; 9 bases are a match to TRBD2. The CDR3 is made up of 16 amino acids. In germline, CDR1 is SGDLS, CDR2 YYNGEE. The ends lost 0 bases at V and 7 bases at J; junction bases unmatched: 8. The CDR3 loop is CASSVEGTSIPNEQFF. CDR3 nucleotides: TGTGCCAGCAGCGTAGAAGGGACTAGCATCCCAAATGAGCAGTTCTTC.

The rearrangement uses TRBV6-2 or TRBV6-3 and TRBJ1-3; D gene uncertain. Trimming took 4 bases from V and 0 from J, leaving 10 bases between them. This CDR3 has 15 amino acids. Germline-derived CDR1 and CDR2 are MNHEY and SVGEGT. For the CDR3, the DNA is TGTGCCAGCAGTTCGAGCGGGAGCTCTGGAAACACCATATATTTT. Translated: CASSSSGSSGNTIYF.

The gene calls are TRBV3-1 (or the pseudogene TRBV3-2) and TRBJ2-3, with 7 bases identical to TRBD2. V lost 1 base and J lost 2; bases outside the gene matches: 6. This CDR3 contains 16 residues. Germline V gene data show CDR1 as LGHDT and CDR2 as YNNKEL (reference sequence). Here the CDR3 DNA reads TGTGCCAGCAGCCAAGCTGGGAGGGCCCTCACAGATACGCAGTATTTT. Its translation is CASSQAGRALTDTQYF.

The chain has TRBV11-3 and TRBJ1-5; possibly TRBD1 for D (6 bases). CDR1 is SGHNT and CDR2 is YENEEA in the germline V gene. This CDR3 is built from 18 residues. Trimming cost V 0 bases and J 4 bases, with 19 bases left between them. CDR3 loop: CASSLEGGWCLGNQPQHF. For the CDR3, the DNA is TGTGCCAGCAGCTTAGAAGGGGGTTGGTGTCTAGGGAATCAGCCCCAGCATTTT.

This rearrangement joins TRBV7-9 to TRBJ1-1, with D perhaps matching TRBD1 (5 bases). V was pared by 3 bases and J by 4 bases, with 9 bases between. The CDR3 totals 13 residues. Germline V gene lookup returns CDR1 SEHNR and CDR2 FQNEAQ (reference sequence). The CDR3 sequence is CASSFKRGTEAFF. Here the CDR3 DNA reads TGTGCCAGCAGCTTCAAAAGGGGCACTGAAGCTTTCTTT.

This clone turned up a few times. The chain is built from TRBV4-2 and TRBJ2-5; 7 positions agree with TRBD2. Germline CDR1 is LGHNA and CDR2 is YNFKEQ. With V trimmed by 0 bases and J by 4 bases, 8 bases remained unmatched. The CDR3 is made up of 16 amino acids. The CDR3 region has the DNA TGTGCCAGCAGCCAAGAACCTCCGGGAGGAGGAGAGACCCAGTACTTC. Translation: CASSQEPPGGGETQYF.

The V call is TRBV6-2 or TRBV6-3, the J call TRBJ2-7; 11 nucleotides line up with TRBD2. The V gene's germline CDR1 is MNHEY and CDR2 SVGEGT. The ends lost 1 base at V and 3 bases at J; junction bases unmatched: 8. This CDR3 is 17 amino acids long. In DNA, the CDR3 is TGTGCCAGCAGTTACTTGACTAGCGGGACTCGAGACTACGAGCAGTACTTC. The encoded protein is CASSYLTSGTRDYEQYF.

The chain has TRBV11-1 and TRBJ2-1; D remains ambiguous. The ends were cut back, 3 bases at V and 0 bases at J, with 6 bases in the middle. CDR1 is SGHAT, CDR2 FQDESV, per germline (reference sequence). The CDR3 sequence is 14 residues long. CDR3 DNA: TGTGCCAGCAGCTTGGAGTACTCCTACAATGAGCAGTTCTTC. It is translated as CASSLEYSYNEQFF.

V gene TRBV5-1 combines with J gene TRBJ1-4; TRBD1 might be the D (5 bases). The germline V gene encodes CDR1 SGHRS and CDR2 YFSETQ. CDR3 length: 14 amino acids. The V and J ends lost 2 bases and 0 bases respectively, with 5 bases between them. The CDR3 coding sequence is TGCGCCAGCAGCTTAGGGGCAACTAATGAAAAACTGTTTTTT. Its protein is CASSLGATNEKLFF.

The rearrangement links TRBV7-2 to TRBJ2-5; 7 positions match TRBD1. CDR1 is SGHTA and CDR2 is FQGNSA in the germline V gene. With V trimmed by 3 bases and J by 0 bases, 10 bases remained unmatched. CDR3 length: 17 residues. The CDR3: CASSLLGGLAYQETQYF. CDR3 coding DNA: TGTGCCAGCAGCTTGCTAGGGGGCCTCGCGTACCAAGAGACCCAGTACTTC.

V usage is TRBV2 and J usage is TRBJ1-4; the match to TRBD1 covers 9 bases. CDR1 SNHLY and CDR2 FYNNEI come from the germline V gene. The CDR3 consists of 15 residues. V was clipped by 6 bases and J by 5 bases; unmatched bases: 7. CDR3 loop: CASSLDRGNNEKLFF. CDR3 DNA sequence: TGTGCCAGCAGCCTAGACAGGGGGAACAATGAAAAACTGTTTTTT.

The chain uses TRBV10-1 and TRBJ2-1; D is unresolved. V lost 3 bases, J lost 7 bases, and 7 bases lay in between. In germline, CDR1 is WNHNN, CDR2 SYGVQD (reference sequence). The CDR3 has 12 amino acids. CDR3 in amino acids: CASSDERNEQFF. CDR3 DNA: TGCGCCAGCAGTGATGAACGGAATGAGCAGTTCTTC.

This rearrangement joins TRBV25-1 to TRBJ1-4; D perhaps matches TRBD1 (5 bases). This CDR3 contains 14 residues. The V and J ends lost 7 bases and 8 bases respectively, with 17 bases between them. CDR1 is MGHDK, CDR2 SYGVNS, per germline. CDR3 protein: CASTWGGRREKLFF. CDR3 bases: TGTGCCAGCACGTGGGGCGGGAGAAGGGAAAAACTGTTTTTT. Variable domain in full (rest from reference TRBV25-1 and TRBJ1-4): EADIYQTPRYLVIGTGKKITLECSQTMGHDKMYWYQQDPGMELHLIHYSYGVNSTEKGDLSSESTVSRIRTEHFPLTLESARPSHTSQYLCASTWGGRREKLFFGSGTQLSVL.